Here is one TCR beta chain with its context. The cohort comprised adults aged 18 to 89 years residing in 20 to 30 US areas. The record originates from a study of blood T cell repertoires in COVID-19. Background on the study: The United States, Italy and Spain provided the acute and convalescent COVID-19 samples. PBMCs, B-cell-depleted T cells, or T cells provided the cDNA or gDNA that made up the material.

In the original workflow: Nucleated cell counts were estimated from reference gene primer amplification. Profiled with immunoSEQ multiplex PCR; TCRdb holds only in-frame clones, not every one. The D gene and trimming were derived from the DNA, and the V and J assignments and clone size from that table. The repertoire has about 190,000 clones, roughly three quarters of them found once; the top ten carry less than 20%. The sequenced sample consisted of PBMCs or T cells enriched from blood (not recorded which). The source of this sequence is a woman aged 50 to 65 with acute COVID-19.

CDR3 nucleotide sequence: TGTGCTAGTGGTTTGTTGTCAGGGGGTCTGGGCGAGCAGTTCTTC. Amino acid sequence: CASGLLSGGLGEQFF. This chain uses TRBV12-5 with TRBJ2-1; 7 bases line up with TRBD1. The CDR3 is 15 amino acids. V gave up 2 bases and J gave up 10 bases; unmatched junction bases: 11. CDR1 is LGHNT and CDR2 is FRNRAP in the germline V gene.